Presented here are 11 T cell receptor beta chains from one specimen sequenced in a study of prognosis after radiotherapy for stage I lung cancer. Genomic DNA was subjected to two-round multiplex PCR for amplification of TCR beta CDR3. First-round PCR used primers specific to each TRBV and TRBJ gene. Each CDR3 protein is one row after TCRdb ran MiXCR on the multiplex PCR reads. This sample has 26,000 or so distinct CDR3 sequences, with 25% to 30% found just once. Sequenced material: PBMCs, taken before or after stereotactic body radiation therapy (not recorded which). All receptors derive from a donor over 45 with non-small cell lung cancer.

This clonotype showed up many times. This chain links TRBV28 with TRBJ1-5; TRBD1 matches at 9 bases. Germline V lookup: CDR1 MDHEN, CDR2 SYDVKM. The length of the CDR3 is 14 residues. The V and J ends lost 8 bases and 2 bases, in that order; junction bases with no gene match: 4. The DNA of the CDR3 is TGTGCCAGCTGGGGACAGGGAGGCAATCAGCCCCAGCATTTT. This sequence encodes CASWGQGGNQPQHF. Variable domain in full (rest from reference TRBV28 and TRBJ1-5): DVKVTQSSRYLVKRTGEKVFLECVQDMDHENMFWYRQDPGLGLRLIYFSYDVKMKEKGDIPEGYSVSREKKERFSLILESASTNQTSMYLCASWGQGGNQPQHFGDGTRLSIL.

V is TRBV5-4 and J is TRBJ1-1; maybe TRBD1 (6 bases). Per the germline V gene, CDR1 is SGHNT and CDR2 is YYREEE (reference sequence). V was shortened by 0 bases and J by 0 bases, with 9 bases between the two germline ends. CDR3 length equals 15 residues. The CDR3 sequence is CASSLGQALNTEAFF. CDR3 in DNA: TGTGCCAGCAGCTTGGGACAGGCGCTGAACACTGAAGCTTTCTTT.

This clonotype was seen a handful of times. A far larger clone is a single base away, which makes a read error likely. CDR3 bases: TGTGCCAGCAGTTACTCGAAGTTTGTCTCCGTCTACACCTTC. Amino acids: CASSYSKFVSVYTF. The chain links TRBV6-9 to TRBJ1-2; no clear D gene. V gave up 3 bases and J gave up 10 bases, with 18 bases separating them. CDR1 and CDR2 from the germline V gene are MNHGY and SVAAGI. The CDR3 is 14 amino acids.

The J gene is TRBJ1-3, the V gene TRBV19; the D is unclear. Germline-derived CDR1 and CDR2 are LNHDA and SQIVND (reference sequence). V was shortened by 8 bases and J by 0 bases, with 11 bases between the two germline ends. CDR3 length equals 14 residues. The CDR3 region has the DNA TGTGCCAGTCCCGACGGTGCCTCTGGAAACACCATATATTTT. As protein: CASPDGASGNTIYF.

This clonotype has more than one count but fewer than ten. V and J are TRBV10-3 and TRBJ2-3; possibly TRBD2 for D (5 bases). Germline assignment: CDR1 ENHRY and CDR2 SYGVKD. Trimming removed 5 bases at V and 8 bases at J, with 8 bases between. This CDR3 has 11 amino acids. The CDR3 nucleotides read TGTGCCATCAGTTTCGGAGGTACGCAGTATTTT. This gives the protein CAISFGGTQYF.

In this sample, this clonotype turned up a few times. CDR3 sequence (DNA): TGTGCCAGCAGTGCCCTCGGGGGAGACTATGGCTACACCTTC. Translating gives CASSALGGDYGYTF. The rearrangement joins TRBV6-1 to TRBJ1-2; D may be TRBD1 (5 bases). CDR1 and CDR2 (germline): MNHNS, SASEGT. The ends were cut back, 4 bases at V and 3 bases at J, with 12 bases in the middle. The CDR3 is made up of 14 amino acids.

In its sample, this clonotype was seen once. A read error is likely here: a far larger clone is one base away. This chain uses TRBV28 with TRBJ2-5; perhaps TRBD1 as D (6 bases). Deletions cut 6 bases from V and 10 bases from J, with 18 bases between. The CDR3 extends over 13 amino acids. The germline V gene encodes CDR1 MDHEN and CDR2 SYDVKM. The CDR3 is CASRSGQSNHQYF. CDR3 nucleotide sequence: TGTGCCAGCAGATCCGGACAGTCGAACCACCAGTACTTC.

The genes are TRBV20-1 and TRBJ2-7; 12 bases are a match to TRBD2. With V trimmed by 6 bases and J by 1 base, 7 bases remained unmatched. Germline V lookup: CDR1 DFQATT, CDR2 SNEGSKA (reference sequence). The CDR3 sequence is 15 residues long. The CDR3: CSAELAGGISYEQYF. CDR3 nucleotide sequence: TGCAGTGCAGAACTAGCGGGAGGAATATCCTACGAGCAGTACTTC.

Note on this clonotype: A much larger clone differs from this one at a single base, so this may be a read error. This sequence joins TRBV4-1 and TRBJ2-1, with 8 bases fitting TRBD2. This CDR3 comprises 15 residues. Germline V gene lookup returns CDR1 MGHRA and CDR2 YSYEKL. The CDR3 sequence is CAGSPFGGGKNEQFF. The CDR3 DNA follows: TGCGCCGGCAGCCCGTTCGGCGGGGGGAAAAATGAGCAGTTCTTC.

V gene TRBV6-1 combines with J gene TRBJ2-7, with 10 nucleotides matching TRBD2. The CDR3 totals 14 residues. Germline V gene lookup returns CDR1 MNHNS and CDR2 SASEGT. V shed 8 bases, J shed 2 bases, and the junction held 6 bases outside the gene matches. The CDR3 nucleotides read TGTGCCAGCCACCCTAGCGGGGGAGCCTACGAGCAGTACTTC. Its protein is CASHPSGGAYEQYF.

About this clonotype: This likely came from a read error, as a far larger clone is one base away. This chain's CDR3 is CARAEVSGQNSPLHF. The CDR3 bases are TGTGCCAGAGCGGAGGTTTCAGGCCAGAATTCACCCCTCCACTTT. The V gene is TRBV6-8, the J gene TRBJ1-6, with D uncertain. The CDR3 covers 15 residues. CDR1 and CDR2 from the germline V gene are MNHGY and SAAAGT. Deletions cut 9 bases from V and 7 bases from J, with 19 bases between.